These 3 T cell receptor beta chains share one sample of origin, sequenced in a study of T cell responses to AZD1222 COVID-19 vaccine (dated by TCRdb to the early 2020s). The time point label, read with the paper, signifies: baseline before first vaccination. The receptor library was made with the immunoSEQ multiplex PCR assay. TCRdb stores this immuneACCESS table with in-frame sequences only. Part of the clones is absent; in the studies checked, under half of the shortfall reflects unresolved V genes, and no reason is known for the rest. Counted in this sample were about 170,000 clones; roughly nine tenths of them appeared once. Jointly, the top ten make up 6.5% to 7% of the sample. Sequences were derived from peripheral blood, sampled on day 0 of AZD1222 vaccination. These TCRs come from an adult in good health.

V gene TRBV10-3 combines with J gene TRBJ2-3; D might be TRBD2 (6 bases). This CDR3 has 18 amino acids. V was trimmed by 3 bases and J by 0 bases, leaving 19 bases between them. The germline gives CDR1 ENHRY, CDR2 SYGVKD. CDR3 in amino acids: CAISDPGLEGSSTDTQYF. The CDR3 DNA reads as TGTGCCATCAGTGACCCGGGACTCGAGGGTTCTAGCACAGATACGCAGTATTTT.

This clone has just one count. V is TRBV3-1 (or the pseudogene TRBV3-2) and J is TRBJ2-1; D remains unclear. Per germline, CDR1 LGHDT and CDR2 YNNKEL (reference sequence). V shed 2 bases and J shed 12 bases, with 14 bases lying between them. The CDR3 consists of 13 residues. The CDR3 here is CASSQFSYVWQFF. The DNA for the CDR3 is TGTGCCAGCAGCCAATTCTCCTACGTGTGGCAGTTCTTC.

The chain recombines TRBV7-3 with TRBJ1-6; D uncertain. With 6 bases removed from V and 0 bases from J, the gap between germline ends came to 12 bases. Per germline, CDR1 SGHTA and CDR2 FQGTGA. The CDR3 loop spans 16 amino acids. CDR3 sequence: CASRSNMSSYNSPLHF. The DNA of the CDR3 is TGTGCCAGCAGGTCAAACATGAGCTCCTATAATTCACCCCTCCACTTT.